This record covers a single TCR beta chain. These data belong to a study of T cells expressing NK-cell markers. Across the whole study: Eight donors were sequenced, seven testing HCMV-seropositive and one testing seronegative.

Germline CDR1 is SGHDN and CDR2 is FVKESK. CDR3 size: 13 residues. TCRdb re-called the 5' RACE reads; one entry per CDR3 protein, DNA not given. With 300,000 to 500,000 distinct CDR3 sequences in the sample, the ten largest clones hold about 10%. This TCR derives from a woman in her forties or fifties in good health. The sequencing sample was made of blood T cells: a sorted CD56 or NKG2C T cell subset, CD4+ or CD8+ T cells, or bulk PBMC T cells (not recorded which). The chain joins TRBV14 to TRBJ1-1. CDR3 sequence reads: CASSQAQGSEAFF.